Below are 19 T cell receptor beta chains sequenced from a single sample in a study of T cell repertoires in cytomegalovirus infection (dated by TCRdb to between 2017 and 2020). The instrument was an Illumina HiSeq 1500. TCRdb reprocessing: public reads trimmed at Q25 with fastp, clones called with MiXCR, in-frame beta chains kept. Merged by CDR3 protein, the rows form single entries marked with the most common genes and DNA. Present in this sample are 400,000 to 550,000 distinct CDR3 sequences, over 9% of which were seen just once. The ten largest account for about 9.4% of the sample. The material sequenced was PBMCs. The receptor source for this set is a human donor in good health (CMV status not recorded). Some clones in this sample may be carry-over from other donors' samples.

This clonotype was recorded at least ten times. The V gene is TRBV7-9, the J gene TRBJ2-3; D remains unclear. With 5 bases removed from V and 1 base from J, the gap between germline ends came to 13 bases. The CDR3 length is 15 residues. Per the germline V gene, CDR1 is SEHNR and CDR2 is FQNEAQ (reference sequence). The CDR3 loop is CASSPGSRGTDTQYF. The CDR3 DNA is TGTGCCAGCAGCCCAGGTAGCCGGGGCACAGATACGCAGTATTTT. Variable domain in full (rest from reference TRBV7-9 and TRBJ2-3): DTGVSQNPRHKITKRGQNVTFRCDPISEHNRLYWYRQTLGQGPEFLTYFQNEAQLEKSRLLSDRFSAERPKGSFSTLEIQRTEQGDSAMYLCASSPGSRGTDTQYFGPGTRLTVL.

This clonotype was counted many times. CDR3 in DNA: TGTGCCAGCAGCCAAACCGGGACTAGCGGGAGCGGGGGCAATGAGCAGTTCTTC. The encoded protein is CASSQTGTSGSGGNEQFF. The chain joins TRBV4-2 to TRBJ2-1; TRBD2 agrees at 14 bases. The V segment lost 2 bases and the J segment 6 bases; nucleotides outside the gene matches: 9. The CDR3 has 18 amino acids. CDR1 is LGHNA, CDR2 YNFKEQ, per germline.

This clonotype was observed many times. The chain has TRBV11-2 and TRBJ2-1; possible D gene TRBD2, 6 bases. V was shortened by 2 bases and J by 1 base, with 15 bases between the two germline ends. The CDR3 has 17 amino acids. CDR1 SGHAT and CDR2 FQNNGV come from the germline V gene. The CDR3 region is CASSLPGQRASYNEQFF. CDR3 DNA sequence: TGTGCCAGCAGCTTACCTGGGCAGCGGGCTTCCTACAATGAGCAGTTCTTC.

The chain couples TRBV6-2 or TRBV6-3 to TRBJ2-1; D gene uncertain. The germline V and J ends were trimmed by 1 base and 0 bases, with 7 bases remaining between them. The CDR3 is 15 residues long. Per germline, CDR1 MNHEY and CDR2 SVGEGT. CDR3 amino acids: CASSYWAVSYNEQFF. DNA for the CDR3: TGTGCCAGCAGTTACTGGGCGGTCTCCTACAATGAGCAGTTCTTC.

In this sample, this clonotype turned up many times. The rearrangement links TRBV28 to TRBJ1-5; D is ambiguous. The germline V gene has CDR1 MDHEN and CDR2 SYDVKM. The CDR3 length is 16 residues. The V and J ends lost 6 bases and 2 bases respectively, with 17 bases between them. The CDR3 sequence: CASSPSGEWGNQPQHF. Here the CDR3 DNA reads TGTGCCAGCAGCCCCTCCGGGGAGTGGGGCAATCAGCCCCAGCATTTT.

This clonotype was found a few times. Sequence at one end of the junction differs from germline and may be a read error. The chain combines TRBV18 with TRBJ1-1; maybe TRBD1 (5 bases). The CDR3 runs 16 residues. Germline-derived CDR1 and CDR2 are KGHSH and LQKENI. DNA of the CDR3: TGTGCCAGCTCACCAATAGCTGGGGGTTTGAAGACTGAAGCTTTCTTT. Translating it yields CASSPIAGGLKTEAFF.

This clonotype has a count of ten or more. This CDR3 is CASSLTVRGEQYF. In nucleotides, the CDR3 is TGTGCCAGCAGTTTGACAGTAAGAGGCGAGCAGTACTTC. The rearrangement uses TRBV12-3 or TRBV12-4 and TRBJ2-7; D might be TRBD1 (5 bases). V was cut by 3 bases and J by 6 bases, with 12 bases left in between. The CDR3 contains 13 residues.

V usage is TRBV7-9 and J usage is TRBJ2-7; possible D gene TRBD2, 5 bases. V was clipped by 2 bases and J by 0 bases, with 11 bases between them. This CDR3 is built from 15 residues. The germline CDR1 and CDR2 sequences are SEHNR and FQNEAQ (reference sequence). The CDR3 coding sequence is TGTGCCAGCAGCTTAATCTTGGGGAGCTCCTACGAGCAGTACTTC. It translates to CASSLILGSSYEQYF.

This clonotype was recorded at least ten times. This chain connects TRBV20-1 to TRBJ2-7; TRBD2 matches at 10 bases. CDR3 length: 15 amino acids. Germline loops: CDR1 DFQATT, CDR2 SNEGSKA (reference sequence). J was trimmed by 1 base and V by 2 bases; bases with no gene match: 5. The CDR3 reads CSARPGTSVSYEQYF. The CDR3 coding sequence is TGCAGTGCTAGACCCGGGACTAGCGTTTCCTACGAGCAGTACTTC.

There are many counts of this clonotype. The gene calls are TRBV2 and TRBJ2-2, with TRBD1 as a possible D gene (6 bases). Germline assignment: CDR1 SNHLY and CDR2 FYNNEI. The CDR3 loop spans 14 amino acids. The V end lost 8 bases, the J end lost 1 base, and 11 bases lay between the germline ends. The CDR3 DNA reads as TGTGCCAGCGTACGGGACAAGAACACCGGGGAGCTGTTTTTT. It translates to CASVRDKNTGELFF.

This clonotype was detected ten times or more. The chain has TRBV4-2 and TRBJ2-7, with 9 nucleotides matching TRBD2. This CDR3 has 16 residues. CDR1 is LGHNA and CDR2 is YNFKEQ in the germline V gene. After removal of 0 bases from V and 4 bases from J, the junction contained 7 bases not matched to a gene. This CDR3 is CASSQDEGGGGYEQYF. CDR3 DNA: TGTGCCAGCAGCCAAGATGAGGGCGGGGGGGGTTACGAGCAGTACTTC.

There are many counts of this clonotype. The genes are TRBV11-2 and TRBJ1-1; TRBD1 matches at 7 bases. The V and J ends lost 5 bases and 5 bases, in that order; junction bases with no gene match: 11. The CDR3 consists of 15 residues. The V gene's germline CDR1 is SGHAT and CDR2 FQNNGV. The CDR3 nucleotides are TGTGCCAGCAGCCCGGACAGGCCGGTCGGGACTGAAGCTTTCTTT. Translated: CASSPDRPVGTEAFF.

The CDR3 nucleotides read TGTGCCAGCAGTGAATCACAGGGAATTCAGCCCCAGCATTTT. It translates to CASSESQGIQPQHF. This chain uses TRBV2 with TRBJ1-5; a weak D match, TRBD1 (6 bases). The CDR3 extends over 14 amino acids. Trimming stripped 2 bases from V and 6 bases from J, with 11 bases between. CDR1 and CDR2 from the germline V gene are SNHLY and FYNNEI. The full variable domain, in which reference TRBV2 and TRBJ1-5 provide the parts outside the CDR3, is EPEVTQTPSHQVTQMGQEVILRCVPISNHLYFYWYRQILGQKVEFLVSFYNNEISEKSEIFDDQFSVERPDGSNFTLKIRSTKLEDSAMYFCASSESQGIQPQHFGDGTRLSIL.

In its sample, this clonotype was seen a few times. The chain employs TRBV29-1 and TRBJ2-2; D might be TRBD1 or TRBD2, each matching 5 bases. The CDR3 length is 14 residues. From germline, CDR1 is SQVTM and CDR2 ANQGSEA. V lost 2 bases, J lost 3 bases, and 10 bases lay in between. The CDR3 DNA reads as TGCAGCGTTGAAAGGCAGGGAGACACCGGGGAGCTGTTTTTT. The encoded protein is CSVERQGDTGELFF.

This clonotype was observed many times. CDR3 protein: CASSQERLAGGRTDTQYF. DNA for the CDR3: TGTGCCAGCAGCCAAGAGAGACTAGCGGGAGGCCGCACAGATACGCAGTATTTT. The chain employs TRBV3-1 and TRBJ2-3; 13 bases align to TRBD2. The J segment lost 1 base and the V segment lost 0 bases, leaving 4 bases of the junction unmatched. Germline V lookup: CDR1 LGHDT, CDR2 YNNKEL (reference sequence). CDR3 length: 18 amino acids.

The CDR3 DNA reads as TGTGCCAGCAGGGCTCTAGCGGGAGGAAAGGAACCCCACGAGCAGTACTTC. It encodes CASRALAGGKEPHEQYF. The chain couples TRBV7-9 to TRBJ2-7; 11 bases are a match to TRBD2. CDR1 SEHNR and CDR2 FQNEAQ come from the germline V gene (reference sequence). The V segment lost 6 bases and the J segment 5 bases; nucleotides outside the gene matches: 15. The CDR3 totals 17 residues.

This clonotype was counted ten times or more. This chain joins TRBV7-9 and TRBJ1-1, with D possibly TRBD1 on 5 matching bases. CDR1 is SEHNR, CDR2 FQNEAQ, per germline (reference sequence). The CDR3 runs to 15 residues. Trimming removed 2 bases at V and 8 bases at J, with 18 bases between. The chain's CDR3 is CASSLSAGVFSEAFF. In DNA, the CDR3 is TGTGCCAGCAGCTTATCCGCGGGGGTTTTTTCGGAAGCTTTCTTT.

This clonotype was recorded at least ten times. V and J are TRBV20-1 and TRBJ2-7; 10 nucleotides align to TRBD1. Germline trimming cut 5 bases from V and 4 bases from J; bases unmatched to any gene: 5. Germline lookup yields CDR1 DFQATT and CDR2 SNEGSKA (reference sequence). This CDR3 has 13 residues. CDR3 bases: TGCAGTGCTCGGACAGGGGGGAAATACGAGCAGTACTTC. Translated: CSARTGGKYEQYF.

Here the CDR3 reads CASSRDGTGDVYGYTF. The CDR3 region has the DNA TGTGCCAGCAGCCGAGACGGGACAGGGGACGTCTATGGCTACACCTTC. The rearrangement links TRBV14 to TRBJ1-2; 10 bases line up with TRBD1. Germline V gene sequence: CDR1 SGHDN, CDR2 FVKESK. The CDR3 runs 16 residues. V lost 4 bases and J lost 4; bases outside the gene matches: 9.